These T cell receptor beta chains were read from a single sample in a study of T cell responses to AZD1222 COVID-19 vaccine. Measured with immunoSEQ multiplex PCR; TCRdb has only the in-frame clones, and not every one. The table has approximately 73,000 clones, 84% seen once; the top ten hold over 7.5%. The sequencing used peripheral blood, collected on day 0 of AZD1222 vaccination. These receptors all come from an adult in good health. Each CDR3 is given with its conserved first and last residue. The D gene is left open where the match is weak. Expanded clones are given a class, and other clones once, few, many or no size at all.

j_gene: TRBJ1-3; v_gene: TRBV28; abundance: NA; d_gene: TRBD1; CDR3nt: TGTGCCAGCAGGGGGACAGTCGGAAACACCATATATTTT; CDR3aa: CASRGTVGNTIYF
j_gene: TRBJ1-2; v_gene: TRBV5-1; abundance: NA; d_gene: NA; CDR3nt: TGCGCCAGCAGCTCGCAACTGGGCTATGGCTACACCTTC; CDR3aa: CASSSQLGYGYTF
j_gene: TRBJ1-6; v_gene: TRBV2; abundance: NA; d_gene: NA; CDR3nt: TGTGCCAGCAGTGTTATGAGCTCCTATAATTCACCCCTCCACTTT; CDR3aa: CASSVMSSYNSPLHF
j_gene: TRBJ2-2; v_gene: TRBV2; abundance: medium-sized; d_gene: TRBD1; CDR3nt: TGTGCCAGCAGTGACGACAGGGTCGCTCCCGGGGAGCTGTTTTTT; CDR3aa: CASSDDRVAPGELFF
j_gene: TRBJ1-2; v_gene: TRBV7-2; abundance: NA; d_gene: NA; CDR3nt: TGTGCCAGCAGCTTAGGACAGGTGGAGTCATACACCTTC; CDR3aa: CASSLGQVESYTF
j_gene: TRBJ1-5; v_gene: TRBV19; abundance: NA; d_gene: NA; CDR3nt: TGTGCCAGTCAGACAGGCGGGGACAATCAGCCCCAGCATTTT; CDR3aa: CASQTGGDNQPQHF
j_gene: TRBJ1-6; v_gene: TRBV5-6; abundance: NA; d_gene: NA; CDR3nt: TGTGCCAGCAGCTCCCGGGGACCCCTCCACTTT; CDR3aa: CASSSRGPLHF
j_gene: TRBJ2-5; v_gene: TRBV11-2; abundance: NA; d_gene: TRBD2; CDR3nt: TGTGCCAGCAGCCCCCGGGGAGCGGGGGTTGTACAGACCCAGTACTTC; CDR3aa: CASSPRGAGVVQTQYF
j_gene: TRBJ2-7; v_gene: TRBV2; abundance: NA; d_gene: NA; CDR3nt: TGTGCCAGCAGTGACAGGCGCGTCGCCTACGAGCAGTACTTC; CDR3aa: CASSDRRVAYEQYF
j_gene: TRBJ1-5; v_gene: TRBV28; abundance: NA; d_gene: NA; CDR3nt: TGTGCCAGCAGGGACAGCAATCAGCCCCAGCATTTT; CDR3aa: CASRDSNQPQHF
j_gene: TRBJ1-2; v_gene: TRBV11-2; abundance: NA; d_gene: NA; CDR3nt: TGTGCCAGCAGCTCCCAAAAGAGGGCGAACTATGGCTACACCTTC; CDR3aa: CASSSQKRANYGYTF
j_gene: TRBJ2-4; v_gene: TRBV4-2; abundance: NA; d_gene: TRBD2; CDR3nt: TGTGCCAGCAGCCAAGATGTAGCGGGGGGGACAAGAAACATTCAGTACTTC; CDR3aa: CASSQDVAGGTRNIQYF
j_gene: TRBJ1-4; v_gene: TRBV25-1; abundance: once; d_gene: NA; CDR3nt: TGTGCCAGCAGAGGGGATTTGGGGGAAAAACTGTTTTTT; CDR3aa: CASRGDLGEKLFF
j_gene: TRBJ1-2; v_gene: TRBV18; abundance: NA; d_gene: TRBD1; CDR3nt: TGTGCCAGCTCACCGGACAGGGCGTACTATGGCTACACCTTC; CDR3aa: CASSPDRAYYGYTF
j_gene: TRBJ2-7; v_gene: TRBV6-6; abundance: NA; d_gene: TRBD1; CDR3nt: TGTGCCAGCAGTTACGAGACAGGGATCCACGAGCAGTACTTC; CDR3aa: CASSYETGIHEQYF
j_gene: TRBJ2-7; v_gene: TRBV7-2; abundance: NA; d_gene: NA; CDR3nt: TGTGCCAGCAGCTTAAGTGGGGCTGGGATTGCCTACGAGCAGTACTTC; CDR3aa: CASSLSGAGIAYEQYF
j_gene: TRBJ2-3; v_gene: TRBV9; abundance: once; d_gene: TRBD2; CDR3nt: TGTGCCAGCAGCCCACTCGCGAGCGGGGGGGGAACTAGCACAGATACGCAGTATTTT; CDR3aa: CASSPLASGGGTSTDTQYF
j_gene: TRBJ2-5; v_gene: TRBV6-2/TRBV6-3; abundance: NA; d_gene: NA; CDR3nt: TGTGCCAGCAGTCCCCGGCCTACGGAAGGAGTGTATGAGACCCAGTACTTC; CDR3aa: CASSPRPTEGVYETQYF
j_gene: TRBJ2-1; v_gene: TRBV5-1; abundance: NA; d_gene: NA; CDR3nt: TGCGCCAGCAGCCCCGTGCAGGGTAGGAATGAGCAGTTCTTC; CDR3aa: CASSPVQGRNEQFF
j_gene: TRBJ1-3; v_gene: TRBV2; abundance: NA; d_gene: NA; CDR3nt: TGTGCCAGCAGGGCCCCTGGAAACACCATATATTTT; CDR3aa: CASRAPGNTIYF
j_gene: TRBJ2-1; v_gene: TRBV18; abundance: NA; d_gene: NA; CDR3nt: TGTGCCAGCTACGGACAGTGGGGTGAGCAGTTCTTC; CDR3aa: CASYGQWGEQFF
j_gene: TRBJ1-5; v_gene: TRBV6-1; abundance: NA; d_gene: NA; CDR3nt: TGTGCCAGCAGTGAAAGCGGGATCCAGCCCCAGCATTTT; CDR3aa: CASSESGIQPQHF
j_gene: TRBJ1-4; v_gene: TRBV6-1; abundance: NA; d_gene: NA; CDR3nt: TGTGCCAGCAGTGTCGGTTTGAGGGGTACTAATGAAAAACTGTTTTTT; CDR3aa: CASSVGLRGTNEKLFF
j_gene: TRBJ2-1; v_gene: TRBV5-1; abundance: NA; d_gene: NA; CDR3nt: TGCGCCAGCAGCTTGGTTGGGAGCTCCTACAATGAGCAGTTCTTC; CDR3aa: CASSLVGSSYNEQFF
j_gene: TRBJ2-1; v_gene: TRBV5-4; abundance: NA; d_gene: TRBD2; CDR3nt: TGTGCCAGCAGTCCTGATAGCGGGCCCTGGAATGAGCAGTTCTTC; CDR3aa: CASSPDSGPWNEQFF
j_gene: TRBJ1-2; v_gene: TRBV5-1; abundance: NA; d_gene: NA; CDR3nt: TGCGCCAGCAGCCCCGGGCACGGCGGCTATGGCTACACCTTC; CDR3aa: CASSPGHGGYGYTF
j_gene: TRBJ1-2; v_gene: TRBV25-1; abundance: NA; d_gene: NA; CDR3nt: TGTGCCAGCAGTGAAAGGGGCGTAAATAACTATGGCTACACCTTC; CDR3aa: CASSERGVNNYGYTF
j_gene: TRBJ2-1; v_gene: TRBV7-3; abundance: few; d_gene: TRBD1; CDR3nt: TGTGCCAGCAGCTCCCCCGACAGGGAGTACAATGAGCAGTTCTTC; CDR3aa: CASSSPDREYNEQFF
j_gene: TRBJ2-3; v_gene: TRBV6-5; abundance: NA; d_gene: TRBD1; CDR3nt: TGTGCCAGCAGTTGGGACAGGGCGGTCGATACGCAGTATTTT; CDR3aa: CASSWDRAVDTQYF
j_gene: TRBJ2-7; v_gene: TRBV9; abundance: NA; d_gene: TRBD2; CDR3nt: TGTGCCAGCAGCCCCCGACTAGCGGGGGCCCACGAGCAGTACTTC; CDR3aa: CASSPRLAGAHEQYF
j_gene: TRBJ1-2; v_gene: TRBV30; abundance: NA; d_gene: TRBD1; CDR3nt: TGTGCCTGGAGTGAACAGGGGTATGGCTACACCTTC; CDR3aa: CAWSEQGYGYTF
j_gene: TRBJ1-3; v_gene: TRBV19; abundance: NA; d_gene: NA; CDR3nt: TGTGCCAGTAGTCCCCACGACGGGAGCTCTGGAAACACCATATATTTT; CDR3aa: CASSPHDGSSGNTIYF
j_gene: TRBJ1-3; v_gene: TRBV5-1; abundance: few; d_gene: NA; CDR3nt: TGCGCCAGCAGCTTGGTTGGGTCGAGCTCTGGAAACACCATATATTTT; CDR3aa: CASSLVGSSSGNTIYF
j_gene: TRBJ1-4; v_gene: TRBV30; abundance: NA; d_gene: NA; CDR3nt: TGTGCCTGGAGTGAGGGGACTAATGAAAAACTGTTTTTT; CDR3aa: CAWSEGTNEKLFF
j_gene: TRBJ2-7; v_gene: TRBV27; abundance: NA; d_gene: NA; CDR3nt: TGTGCCAGCAGTTACCCAGGCTACGAGCAGTACTTC; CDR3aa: CASSYPGYEQYF
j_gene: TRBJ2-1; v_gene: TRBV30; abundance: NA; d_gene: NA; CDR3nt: TGTGCCTGGAGTCGCGAGGGGAATGAGCAGTTCTTC; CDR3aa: CAWSREGNEQFF
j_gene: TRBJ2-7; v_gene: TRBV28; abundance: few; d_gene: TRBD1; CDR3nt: TGTGCCAGCAGTTTATGGGGGACAGCGGAAAAGCAGTACTTC; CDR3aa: CASSLWGTAEKQYF
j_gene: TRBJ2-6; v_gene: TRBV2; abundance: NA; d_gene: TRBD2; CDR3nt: TGTGCCAGCAGTGAACCAGCGGGGGGGCTTTTTGGGGCCAACGTCCTGACTTTC; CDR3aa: CASSEPAGGLFGANVLTF
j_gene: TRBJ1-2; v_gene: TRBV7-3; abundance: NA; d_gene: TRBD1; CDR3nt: TGTGCCAGCAGCTTATACAGGGGGTATGGCTACACCTTC; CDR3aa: CASSLYRGYGYTF
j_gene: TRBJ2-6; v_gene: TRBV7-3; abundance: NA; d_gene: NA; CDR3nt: TGTGCCAGCAGCCCTGGGGCCAACGTCCTGACTTTC; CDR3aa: CASSPGANVLTF
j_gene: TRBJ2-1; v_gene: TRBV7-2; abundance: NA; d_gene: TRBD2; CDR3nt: TGTGCCAGCAGCTCCTGGGGACTAGCGGGGGGGCCCGCTAGGGATGAGCAGTTCTTC; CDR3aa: CASSSWGLAGGPARDEQFF